A selection of T cell receptor beta chains follows, all from one sample in a study of identical twins. Via MiXCR, TCRdb re-called the 5' RACE reads, giving one row per CDR3 protein. The data hold a few hundred thousand distinct CDR3 sequences, with around 9.6% observed a single time. These records were also assigned to another study, of yellow fever vaccine responses in identical twins.

Material for sequencing was PBMCs. Source of these receptors: a woman aged 18-30 years in good health. The CDR3 runs from the conserved cysteine through the conserved F or W. The D gene is left open where the match is weak. Size is omitted from some rows. Given values are once, few, many or a class for expanded clones.

- | - | TRBJ2-3 | TRBV20-1 | TGCTGTGCTCTAGCAGGGGCCTTTTCTAGCACAGATACGCAGTATTTT | CCALAGAFSSTDTQYF
many | - | TRBJ2-7 | TRBV7-9 | TGTGCCAGCAGCTTCGCGCGCTACGAGCAGTACTTC | CASSFARYEQYF
- | - | TRBJ2-3 | TRBV28 | TGTGCCAGCAGCCGACGGAGAGGTACGCAGTATTTT | CASSRRRGTQYF
few | - | TRBJ2-6 | TRBV28 | TGTGCCAGCAGTTTGAGGGCTGGGGCCAACGTCCTGACTTTC | CASSLRAGANVLTF
few | TRBD1 | TRBJ2-7 | TRBV7-9 | TGTGCCAGCAGCTTAGGCGGGGGACAGGGCAGGTACGAGCAGTACTTC | CASSLGGGQGRYEQYF
many | - | TRBJ2-4 | TRBV20-1 | TGCAGTGCCCCGGACCAGATGGTATCGTACTTC | CSAPDQMVSYF
- | - | TRBJ2-1 | TRBV14 | TGTGCCAGCAGCCAAGACGGGGGACAAAGCTCCTACAATGAGCAGTTCTTC | CASSQDGGQSSYNEQFF
many | - | TRBJ1-1 | TRBV7-9 | TGTGCCAGCAGCTTAGTCCGGGGAGATACTGAAGCTTTCTTT | CASSLVRGDTEAFF
many | - | TRBJ1-1 | TRBV9 | TGTGCCAGCAGCGTAGGGGGCTCAGTTAGGGCTGAAGCTTTCTTT | CASSVGGSVRAEAFF
many | TRBD2 | TRBJ2-1 | TRBV7-2 | TGTGCCAGCAGCTTAGCGGGGTCGGGAGCGGGAGCGCAGTTCTTC | CASSLAGSGAGAQFF
few | - | TRBJ2-3 | TRBV24-1 | TGTGCCACCAGTGACCCGCCATTTACAGATACGCAGTATTTT | CATSDPPFTDTQYF
few | TRBD2 | TRBJ2-4 | TRBV9 | TGTGCCAGCAGCCCTCCCCCGGGACTAGCAAAAAACATTCAGTACTTC | CASSPPPGLAKNIQYF
few | - | TRBJ2-1 | TRBV5-1 | TGCGCCAGCAGCCTCCTAGCGAACCTATACAATGAGCAGTTCTTC | CASSLLANLYNEQFF
many | - | TRBJ1-2 | TRBV6-4 | TGTGCCAGCCGGCCGGGGCCTTCTAACTATGGCTACACCTTC | CASRPGPSNYGYTF
few | - | TRBJ2-4 | TRBV20-1 | TGCAGTGCTAGAGATCTTCGGGGTGTGGGCAAAAACATTCAGTACTTC | CSARDLRGVGKNIQYF
- | - | TRBJ2-2 | TRBV28 | TGTGCCAGCAGCCACGGGTACACCGGGGAGCTGTTTTTT | CASSHGYTGELFF
many | - | TRBJ1-2 | TRBV5-6 | TGTGCCAGCAGCTTGGCCAACGGGACCCAGCTCAGGCGTGCTAACTATGGCTACACCTTC | CASSLANGTQLRRANYGYTF
few | TRBD2 | TRBJ2-1 | TRBV9 | TGTGCCAGCAGCGCCGGGGGGAAGAGCTCCTACAATGAGCAGTTCTTC | CASSAGGKSSYNEQFF
few | TRBD2 | TRBJ2-1 | TRBV6-2/TRBV6-3 | TGTGCCAGCAGTTCCCCCGGACTAGCGGGGACGGGCAGCTCCTACAATGAGCAGTTCTTC | CASSSPGLAGTGSSYNEQFF
- | - | TRBJ1-1 | TRBV18 | TGTGCCAGCTCACCCGGACCCCCGGGGATGAACACTGAAGCTTTCTTT | CASSPGPPGMNTEAFF
few | - | TRBJ2-1 | TRBV25-1 | TGTGCCAGCAGTGATCCCGGGACTTTTTATGAGCAGTTTTTC | CASSDPGTFYEQFF
- | - | TRBJ1-1 | TRBV28 | TGTGCCAGCAGTTCCGCGGGTAGCGGGAACACTGAAGCTTTCTTT | CASSSAGSGNTEAFF
few | TRBD1 | TRBJ2-5 | TRBV7-9 | TGTGCCAGCAGCTTAGCCCAGCCGACAGGGCAAGAGACCCAGTACTTC | CASSLAQPTGQETQYF
few | - | TRBJ2-1 | TRBV27 | TGTGCCAGCAGTTTGACCCCACCGTTCTACAATGAGCAGTTCTTC | CASSLTPPFYNEQFF
- | - | TRBJ1-3 | TRBV12-3/TRBV12-4 | TGTGCCAGCAGTTCCAACGATGGAAACACCATATATTTT | CASSSNDGNTIYF
- | - | TRBJ1-6 | TRBV7-2 | TGTGCCAGCAGCTTGAGTTATGATTCACCCCTCCACTTT | CASSLSYDSPLHF
few | TRBD2 | TRBJ2-1 | TRBV6-5 | TGTGCCAGCAGTTTAGCGGGCCTGCCCACCGATGAGCAGTTCTTC | CASSLAGLPTDEQFF
- | - | TRBJ2-6 | TRBV20-1 | TGCAGTGCTAGGGGACACCTAATATCTGGGGCCAACGTCCTGACTTTC | CSARGHLISGANVLTF
- | - | TRBJ2-5 | TRBV2 | TGTGCCAGCACTCCCGGGACCGAACATCAAGAGACCCAGTACTTC | CASTPGTEHQETQYF
few | - | TRBJ2-4 | TRBV20-1 | TGCAGTGCTTTCCGTCGGGAGAACAAAAACATTCAGTACTTC | CSAFRRENKNIQYF
few | TRBD1 | TRBJ2-5 | TRBV3-1 | TGTGCCAGCAGCCAAGAGGTTTTCAGGGGGCGGGAGACCCAGTACTTC | CASSQEVFRGRETQYF
many | - | TRBJ2-7 | TRBV25-1 | TGTGCCAGCACTCCCGCAGGGGGGTACGAGCAGTACTTC | CASTPAGGYEQYF
few | TRBD1 | TRBJ2-7 | TRBV6-1 | TGTGCCAGCAGTGACCTCGACAGGGGAGACTACGAGCAGTACTTC | CASSDLDRGDYEQYF
- | - | TRBJ1-3 | TRBV5-1 | TGCGCCAGCAGGCCGGACCCCAGCTCTGGAAACACCATATATTTT | CASRPDPSSGNTIYF
- | - | TRBJ2-5 | TRBV30 | TGTGCCTGGAGTACTGTCCAAGAGACCCAGTACTTC | CAWSTVQETQYF